The 5 T cell receptor beta chains presented below share a single source sample, sequenced in a study of T cells in Graves' hyperthyroidism and ophthalmopathy. The TCR beta CDR3 regions underwent amplification using RNA transcripts as the source. HTBI primers were the set used in a first-round RT-PCR of the TCR CDR3. In TCRdb, the multiplex PCR reads were re-called with MiXCR into one record per CDR3 protein. Here the sample spans hundreds of thousands of distinct CDR3 sequences, 14% being singletons. Sequencing was carried out using blood. The source is a woman between 18 and 29 years old with Graves' hyperthyroidism.

This clonotype was detected many times. The chain carries TRBV30 and TRBJ1-6; 7 nucleotides align to TRBD1. The CDR3 runs to 15 residues. CDR1 and CDR2 (germline): GTSNPN, SVGIG (reference sequence). The J segment lost 9 bases and the V segment lost 2 bases, leaving 10 bases of the junction unmatched. The CDR3 loop is CAWSPATGRVSPLHF. The CDR3 DNA sequence: TGTGCCTGGAGTCCCGCGACAGGGAGAGTTTCACCCCTCCACTTT.

V usage is TRBV6-2 or TRBV6-3 and J usage is TRBJ2-2; 7 positions agree with TRBD2. CDR3 length: 15 amino acids. CDR1 and CDR2 (germline): MNHEY, SVGEGT. V lost 6 bases and J lost 3; bases outside the gene matches: 7. The DNA for the CDR3 is TGTGCCAGCAGGGTCGGGACTACCCACACCGGGGAGCTGTTTTTT. This sequence encodes CASRVGTTHTGELFF.

This clonotype showed up just a few times. The chain uses TRBV5-1 and TRBJ2-5, with unresolved D. Germline V gives CDR1 SGHRS, CDR2 YFSETQ. The CDR3 totals 14 residues. V shed 0 bases and J shed 2 bases, with 8 bases lying between them. CDR3 sequence: CASSLALSQETQYF. Written as DNA, the CDR3 is TGCGCCAGCAGCTTGGCCCTATCTCAAGAGACCCAGTACTTC. Using reference TRBV5-1 and TRBJ2-5 for the parts outside the CDR3, the full variable domain is KAGVTQTPRYLIKTRGQQVTLSCSPISGHRSVSWYQQTPGQGLQFLFEYFSETQRNKGNFPGRFSGRQFSNSRSEMNVSTLELGDSALYLCASSLALSQETQYFGPGTRLLVL.

The rearrangement uses TRBV5-5 and TRBJ1-3, with D unclear. This CDR3 region has 15 residues. V gave up 4 bases and J gave up 0 bases, with 11 bases separating them. The germline V gene encodes CDR1 SGHKS and CDR2 YYEKEE (reference sequence). The chain's CDR3 is CASSLLGSSGNTIYF. Here the CDR3 DNA reads TGTGCCAGCAGCCTTCTGGGGAGCTCTGGAAACACCATATATTTT.

Many counts were recorded for this clonotype. This chain's CDR3 is CASSQQGYQPQHF. CDR3 in DNA: TGTGCCAGCTCACAACAGGGGTATCAGCCCCAGCATTTT. This chain joins TRBV18 and TRBJ1-5, with 7 nucleotides matching TRBD1. V trimming: 4 bases; J trimming: 5 bases; junction bases outside the gene matches: 2. The CDR3 runs to 13 residues. Per the germline V gene, CDR1 is KGHSH and CDR2 is LQKENI.